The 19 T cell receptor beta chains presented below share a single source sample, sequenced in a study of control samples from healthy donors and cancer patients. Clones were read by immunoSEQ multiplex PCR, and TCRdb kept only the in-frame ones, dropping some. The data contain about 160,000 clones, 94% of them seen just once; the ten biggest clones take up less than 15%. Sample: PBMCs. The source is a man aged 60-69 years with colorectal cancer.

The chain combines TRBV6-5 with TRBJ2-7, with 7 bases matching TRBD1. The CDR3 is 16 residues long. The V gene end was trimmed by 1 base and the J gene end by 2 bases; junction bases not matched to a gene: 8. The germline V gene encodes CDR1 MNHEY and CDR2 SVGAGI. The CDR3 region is CASSYYSTQGAYEQYF. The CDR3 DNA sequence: TGTGCCAGCAGTTACTACTCAACTCAGGGGGCCTACGAGCAGTACTTC.

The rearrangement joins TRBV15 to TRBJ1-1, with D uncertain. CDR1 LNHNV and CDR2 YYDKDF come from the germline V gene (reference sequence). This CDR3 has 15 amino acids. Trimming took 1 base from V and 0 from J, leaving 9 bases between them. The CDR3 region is CATSRGGVMNTEAFF. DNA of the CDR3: TGTGCCACCAGCAGAGGGGGAGTAATGAACACTGAAGCTTTCTTT.

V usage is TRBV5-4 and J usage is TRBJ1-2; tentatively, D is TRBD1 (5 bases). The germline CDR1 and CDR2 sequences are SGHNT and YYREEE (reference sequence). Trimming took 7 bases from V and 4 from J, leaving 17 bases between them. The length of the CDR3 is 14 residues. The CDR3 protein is CASSPAGVGYGYTF. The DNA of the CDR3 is TGTGCCAGCTCGCCCGCGGGGGTCGGCTATGGCTACACCTTC.

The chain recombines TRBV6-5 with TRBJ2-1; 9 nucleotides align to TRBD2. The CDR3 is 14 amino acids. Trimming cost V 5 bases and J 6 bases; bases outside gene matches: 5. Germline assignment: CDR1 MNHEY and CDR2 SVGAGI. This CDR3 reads CASSLAGISNEQFF. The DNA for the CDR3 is TGTGCCAGCAGTCTAGCGGGGATTTCCAATGAGCAGTTCTTC.

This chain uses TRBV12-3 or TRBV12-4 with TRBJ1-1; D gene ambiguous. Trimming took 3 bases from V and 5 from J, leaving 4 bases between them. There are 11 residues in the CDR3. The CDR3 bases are TGTGCCAGCAGTTTGTGGACTGAAGCTTTCTTT. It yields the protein CASSLWTEAFF.

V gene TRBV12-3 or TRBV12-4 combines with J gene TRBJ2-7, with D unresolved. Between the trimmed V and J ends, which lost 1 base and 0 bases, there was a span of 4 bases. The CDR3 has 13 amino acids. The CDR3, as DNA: TGTGCCAGCAGTTTAGAGAGCTCCTACGAGCAGTACTTC. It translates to CASSLESSYEQYF.

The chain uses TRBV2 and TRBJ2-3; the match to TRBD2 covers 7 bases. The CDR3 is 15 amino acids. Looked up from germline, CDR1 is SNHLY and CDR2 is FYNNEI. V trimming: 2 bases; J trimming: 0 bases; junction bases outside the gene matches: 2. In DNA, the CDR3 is TGTGCCAGCAGTGAAACAGCGGGGAGCACAGATACGCAGTATTTT. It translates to CASSETAGSTDTQYF.

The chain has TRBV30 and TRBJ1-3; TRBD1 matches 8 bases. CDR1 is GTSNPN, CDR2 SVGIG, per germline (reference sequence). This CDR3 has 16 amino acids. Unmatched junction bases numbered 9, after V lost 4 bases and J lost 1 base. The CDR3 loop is CAWKRTGLSSGNTIYF. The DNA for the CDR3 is TGTGCCTGGAAAAGGACAGGGCTTAGTTCTGGAAACACCATATATTTT.

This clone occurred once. In nucleotides, the CDR3 is TGTGCCAGTAGTCCTCCGGGCTACTATGGCTACACCTTC. Its translation: CASSPPGYYGYTF. The rearrangement uses TRBV19 and TRBJ1-2; unclear D gene. The CDR3 totals 13 residues. From germline, CDR1 is LNHDA and CDR2 SQIVND (reference sequence). Trimming cost V 5 bases and J 3 bases, with 10 bases left between them. The full variable domain, with the rest looked up from reference TRBV19 and TRBJ1-2, is DGGITQSPKYLFRKEGQNVTLSCEQNLNHDAMYWYRQDPGQGLRLIYYSQIVNDFQKGDIAEGYSVSREKKESFPLTVTSAQKNPTAFYLCASSPPGYYGYTFGSGTRLTVV.

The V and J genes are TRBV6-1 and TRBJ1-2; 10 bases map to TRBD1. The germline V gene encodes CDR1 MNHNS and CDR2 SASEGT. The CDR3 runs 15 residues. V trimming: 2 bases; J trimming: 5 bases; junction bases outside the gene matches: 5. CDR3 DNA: TGTGCCAGCAGTGAACGGGACAGGGGCGCATATGGCTACACCTTC. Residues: CASSERDRGAYGYTF.

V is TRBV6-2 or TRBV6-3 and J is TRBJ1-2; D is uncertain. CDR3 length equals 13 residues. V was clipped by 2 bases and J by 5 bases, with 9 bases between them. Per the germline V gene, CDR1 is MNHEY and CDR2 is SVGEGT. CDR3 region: CASSYQGPYGYTF. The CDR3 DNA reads TGTGCCAGCAGTTACCAAGGCCCATATGGCTACACCTTC.

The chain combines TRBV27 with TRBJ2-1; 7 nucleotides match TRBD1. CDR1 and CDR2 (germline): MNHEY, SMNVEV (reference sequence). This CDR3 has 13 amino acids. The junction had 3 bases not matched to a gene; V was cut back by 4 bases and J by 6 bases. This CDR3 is CASSSTGSNEQFF. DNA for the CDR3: TGTGCCAGCAGTTCGACAGGGAGCAATGAGCAGTTCTTC.

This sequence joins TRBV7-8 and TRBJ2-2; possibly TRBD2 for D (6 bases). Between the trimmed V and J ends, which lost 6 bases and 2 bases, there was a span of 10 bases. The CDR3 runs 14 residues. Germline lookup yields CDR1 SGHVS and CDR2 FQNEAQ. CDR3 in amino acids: CASRVGGNTGELFF. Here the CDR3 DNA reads TGTGCCAGCAGGGTGGGGGGAAACACCGGGGAGCTGTTTTTT. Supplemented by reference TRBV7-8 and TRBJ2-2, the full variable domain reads GAGVSQSPRYKVAKRGQDVALRCDPISGHVSLFWYQQALGQGPEFLTYFQNEAQLDKSGLPSDRFFAERPEGSVSTLKIQRTQQEDSAVYLCASRVGGNTGELFFGEGSRLTVL.

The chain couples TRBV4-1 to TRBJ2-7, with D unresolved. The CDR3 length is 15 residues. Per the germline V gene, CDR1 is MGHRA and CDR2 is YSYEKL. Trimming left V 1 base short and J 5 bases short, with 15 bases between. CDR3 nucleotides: TGCGCCAGCAGCCAAGGAAAAAGGGAAGGTGACGAGCAGTACTTC. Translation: CASSQGKREGDEQYF.

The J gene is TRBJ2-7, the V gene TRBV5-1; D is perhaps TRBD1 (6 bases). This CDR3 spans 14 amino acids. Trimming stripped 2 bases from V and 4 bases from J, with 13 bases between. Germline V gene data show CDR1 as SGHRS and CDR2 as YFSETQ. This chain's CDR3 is CASSLPDSRYEQYF. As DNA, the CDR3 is TGCGCCAGCAGCTTACCGGACAGCAGATACGAGCAGTACTTC.

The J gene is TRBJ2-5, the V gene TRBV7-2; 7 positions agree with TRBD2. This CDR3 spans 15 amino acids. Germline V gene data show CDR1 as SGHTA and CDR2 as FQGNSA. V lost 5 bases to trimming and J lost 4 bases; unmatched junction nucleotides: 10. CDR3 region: CASSKGGGGTETQYF. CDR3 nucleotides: TGTGCCAGCAGCAAAGGTGGCGGGGGTACAGAGACCCAGTACTTC.

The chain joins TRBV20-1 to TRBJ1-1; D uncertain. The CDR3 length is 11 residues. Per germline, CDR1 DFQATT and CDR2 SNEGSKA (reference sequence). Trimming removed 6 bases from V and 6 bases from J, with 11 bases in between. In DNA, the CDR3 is TGCAGTGCCTCCGGGTTGTCTGAAGCTTTCTTT. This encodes CSASGLSEAFF.

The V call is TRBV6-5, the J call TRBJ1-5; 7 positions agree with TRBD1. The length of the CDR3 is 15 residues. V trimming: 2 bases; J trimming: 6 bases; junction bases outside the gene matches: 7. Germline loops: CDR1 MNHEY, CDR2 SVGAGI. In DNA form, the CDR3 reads TGTGCCAGCAGTTACAACAGGGGAAGCGGTCAGCCCCAGCATTTT. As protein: CASSYNRGSGQPQHF.

CDR3 region: CASSQDGGVVTEAFF. Here the CDR3 DNA reads TGTGCCAGCAGCCAAGATGGGGGAGTGGTCACTGAAGCTTTCTTT. The chain employs TRBV3-1 (or the pseudogene TRBV3-2) and TRBJ1-1, with D perhaps matching TRBD1 (5 bases). Germline V lookup: CDR1 LGHDT, CDR2 YNNKEL (reference sequence). The V gene lost 0 bases and the J gene lost 4 bases, with 12 bases spanning the gap. This CDR3 is built from 15 residues.